These T cell receptor beta chains were read from a single sample in a study of T-cell reconstitution after alpha-beta-depleted transplantation in children. Using its own MiXCR run on the PCR reads, TCRdb lists one record per CDR3 protein. The profile covers approximately 79,000 distinct CDR3 sequences, with roughly 20% appearing a single time and approximately 55% taken by the ten largest. The specimen was PBMCs, mostly from graft donor cells, collected 360 days after TCRalphabeta/CD19-depleted stem cell transplant. All receptors come from a male patient between 2 and 15 years old who had a stem cell transplant for acute lymphoblastic leukemia, so the T cells may come from the graft donor. The CDR3 runs from the conserved cysteine through the conserved F or W. A D gene is named only where the DNA matches it firmly. Clone size is shown for a subset of rows, as once, few, many or a class of expanded clone.

j_call d_call clone_size v_call cdr3_aa cdr3_nt
TRBJ2-3 NA NA TRBV10-2 CASNWNPHTDTQYF TGCGCCAGCAACTGGAATCCACACACAGATACGCAGTATTTT
TRBJ2-1 TRBD2 many TRBV20-1 CSARDWREGINEQFF TGCAGTGCTAGAGATTGGAGGGAGGGCATCAATGAGCAGTTCTTC
TRBJ2-5 TRBD2 few TRBV24-1 CATSDSPGLAGAAGETQYF TGTGCCACCAGTGATTCTCCGGGACTAGCGGGAGCAGCGGGAGAGACCCAGTACTTC
TRBJ2-2 NA NA TRBV7-6 CASSFRQTGELFF TGTGCCAGCAGTTTCAGACAGACCGGGGAGCTGTTTTTT
TRBJ2-5 NA many TRBV2 CASRGQNGETQYF TGTGCCAGCAGGGGACAAAATGGGGAGACCCAGTACTTC
TRBJ2-1 NA NA TRBV7-9 CASGGSSYNEQFF TGTGCCAGCGGCGGGTCTTCCTACAATGAGCAGTTCTTC
TRBJ2-1 NA many TRBV3-1 CASSQEISIYEQFF TGTGCCAGCAGCCAAGAGATTAGCATCTATGAGCAGTTCTTC
TRBJ2-1 NA few TRBV4-1 CASSQVPGSSYNEQFF TGCGCCAGCAGCCAAGTGCCGGGGAGCTCCTACAATGAGCAGTTCTTC
TRBJ1-4 TRBD1 few TRBV12-3/TRBV12-4 CASVATGGGKLFF TGTGCCAGCGTCGCGACAGGGGGCGGTAAACTGTTTTTT
TRBJ2-1 TRBD2 NA TRBV6-2/TRBV6-3 CASSLEPGTTLPSSYNEQFF TGTGCCAGCAGTTTAGAGCCCGGGACTACTTTACCAAGCTCCTACAATGAGCAGTTCTTC
TRBJ2-1 TRBD2 few TRBV29-1 CRAGVANNEQFF TGCAGGGCGGGAGTAGCGAACAATGAGCAGTTCTTC
TRBJ2-2 NA few TRBV24-1 CATSARDPKNTGELFF TGTGCCACCTCCGCCCGTGACCCCAAGAACACCGGGGAGCTGTTTTTT
TRBJ1-5 NA NA TRBV18 CASSPQNSNQPQHF TGTGCCAGCTCACCACAGAATAGCAATCAGCCCCAGCATTTT
TRBJ2-1 TRBD2 few TRBV29-1 CSVERLAGGNEQFF TGCAGCGTTGAACGTCTAGCGGGAGGAAATGAGCAGTTCTTC
TRBJ2-2 TRBD2 NA TRBV5-1 CASSPPGLAGSNGELFF TGCGCCAGCAGCCCACCGGGACTAGCGGGATCAAACGGGGAGCTGTTTTTT
TRBJ2-3 NA many TRBV24-1 CATSDVDTQYF TGTGCCACCAGTGATGTAGATACGCAGTATTTT
TRBJ2-2 NA NA TRBV7-2 CASSFQGPRTGELFF TGTGCCAGCAGCTTTCAGGGGCCCCGGACCGGGGAGCTGTTTTTT
TRBJ2-4 NA NA TRBV3-1 CASSPGILAKNIQYF TGTGCCAGCAGCCCAGGCATACTAGCCAAAAACATTCAGTACTTC
TRBJ2-1 TRBD2 many TRBV7-9 CASSLRQWTSGRKYNEQFF TGTGCCAGCAGCTTACGCCAGTGGACTAGCGGGAGGAAATACAATGAGCAGTTCTTC
TRBJ2-6 TRBD2 few TRBV12-3/TRBV12-4 CASSTLAGLLFSGANVLTF TGTGCCAGCAGTACACTAGCGGGCCTATTGTTTTCTGGGGCCAACGTCCTGACTTTC
TRBJ2-1 NA NA TRBV5-1 CASSLGSGSQFF TGCGCCAGCAGCTTGGGGTCGGGATCCCAGTTCTTC
TRBJ1-2 NA few TRBV6-5 CASSSQGLRYGYTF TGTGCCAGCAGTTCTCAGGGGCTGCGGTATGGCTACACCTTC
TRBJ2-1 TRBD2 NA TRBV7-8 CASAAREIYNEQFF TGTGCCAGCGCGGCGCGGGAGATTTACAATGAGCAGTTCTTC
TRBJ2-3 NA few TRBV25-1 CASRSELLTDTQYF TGTGCCAGCAGATCGGAACTACTGACAGATACGCAGTATTTT
TRBJ2-7 NA few TRBV6-1 CASSEFVDMEQYF TGTGCCAGCAGTGAATTTGTGGACATGGAGCAGTACTTC
TRBJ2-7 TRBD2 NA TRBV20-1 CSARDGLAGGYEQYF TGCAGTGCTAGAGACGGACTAGCGGGAGGTTACGAGCAGTACTTC
TRBJ2-7 TRBD2 NA TRBV3-1 CASSQDWVSGRRQYF TGTGCCAGCAGCCAAGATTGGGTTAGCGGGAGGAGGCAGTACTTC